The TCR beta chain under discussion was sequenced for a study of metastatic and nonmetastatic thyroid tumors. Study details: Thyroid patients, malignant and benign, had repertoires compared across blood and tumor or nodule tissue.

Via MiXCR, TCRdb re-called the PCR reads. The data contain 14,000 to 15,000 clones, 3% to 4.5% of them singletons. This CDR3 region has 11 residues. Trimming left V 3 bases short and J 8 bases short, with 10 bases between. In germline, CDR1 is DFQATT, CDR2 SNEGSKA (reference sequence). Ahead of thyroid surgery, no patient had received treatment of any kind. This clone has more than one count but fewer than ten. The sequencing input was tumor tissue. This receptor was identified in a female donor with papillary thyroid cancer or a benign thyroid nodule (not recorded which). Some clones in this sample may be carry-over from other donors' samples. The chain recombines TRBV20-1 with TRBJ1-2; D is perhaps TRBD1 (5 bases). The CDR3 protein is CSARVGEGYTF. In DNA form, the CDR3 reads TGCAGTGCTAGGGTAGGGGAGGGCTACACCTTC.